A selection of T cell receptor beta chains follows, all from one sample in a study of blood T cell repertoires in COVID-19. Repertoires were generated with immunoSEQ multiplex PCR, while TCRdb's copy carries only in-frame clones and drops some. The sample has fewer than 300,000 clones, around 82% seen once; the top ten hold 0.7% to 1%. Sequencing used peripheral blood. Receptors originate from a human donor with COVID-19, enrolled during active disease. The donor label of this sample is uncertain. Each CDR3 is given with its conserved first and last residue. D genes are given only for firm matches. Not all rows give a size; the values are once, few, many and, for expanded clones, a class.

J: TRBJ1-5
V: TRBV6-1
D: .
size: .
DNA: TGTGCCAGCAGTGAAGCCGGCGGCGGCCCTCAGCCCCAGCATTTT
CDR3: CASSEAGGGPQPQHF

J: TRBJ2-6
V: TRBV7-3
D: .
size: few
DNA: TGTGCCAGCAGCTTAGGGAGAAGCTCTGGGGCCAACGTCCTGACTTTC
CDR3: CASSLGRSSGANVLTF

J: TRBJ1-6
V: TRBV15
D: .
size: .
DNA: TGTGCCACCAGCAGAGAGGGACTGACTTATAATTCACCCCTCCACTTT
CDR3: CATSREGLTYNSPLHF

J: TRBJ2-1
V: TRBV28
D: TRBD2
size: once
DNA: TGTGCCAGCAGTTTTAGTGCTAGCGGGAGCAATGAGCAGTTCTTC
CDR3: CASSFSASGSNEQFF

J: TRBJ1-5
V: TRBV27
D: .
size: .
DNA: TGTGCCAGCAGACTTATCGGGGGCAATCAGCCCCAGCATTTT
CDR3: CASRLIGGNQPQHF

J: TRBJ2-3
V: TRBV5-1
D: .
size: .
DNA: TGCGCCAGCAGCTCCCTACAAGGGGCAGATACGCAGTATTTT
CDR3: CASSSLQGADTQYF

J: TRBJ1-2
V: TRBV28
D: .
size: .
DNA: TGTGCCAGCAGAAACGGAGGCGTCTATGGCTACACCTTC
CDR3: CASRNGGVYGYTF

J: TRBJ1-5
V: TRBV28
D: .
size: .
DNA: TGTGCCAGCAGTTTTAACGGAGGCAATCAGCCCCAGCATTTT
CDR3: CASSFNGGNQPQHF

J: TRBJ1-2
V: TRBV5-1
D: .
size: .
DNA: TGCGCCAGCAGCCTTGACAGAATTGGGGGCTACACCTTC
CDR3: CASSLDRIGGYTF

J: TRBJ2-5
V: TRBV7-6
D: TRBD1
size: .
DNA: TGTGCCAGCAGCGTTATGACAGGGCGCCAAGAGACCCAGTACTTC
CDR3: CASSVMTGRQETQYF

J: TRBJ1-2
V: TRBV28
D: TRBD1
size: few
DNA: TGTGCCAGCAGTTTTCCAGGGGGCGGATTTGGCTACACCTTC
CDR3: CASSFPGGGFGYTF

J: TRBJ2-3
V: TRBV5-1
D: TRBD2
size: few
DNA: TGCGCCAGGAAGCGGGAGGCCCCTAGCACAGATACGCAGTATTTT
CDR3: CARKREAPSTDTQYF

J: TRBJ2-7
V: TRBV6-5
D: TRBD1
size: .
DNA: TGTGCCAGCAGTTTGACCCAGGGGGCGCCGGGCGAGCAGTACTTC
CDR3: CASSLTQGAPGEQYF

J: TRBJ2-7
V: TRBV6-5
D: TRBD2
size: .
DNA: TGTGCCAGCAGCCTCTCTAGCGGGAGGGCCGATGAGCAGTACTTC
CDR3: CASSLSSGRADEQYF

J: TRBJ2-1
V: TRBV4-3
D: TRBD2
size: once
DNA: TGCGCCAGCAGCCCCTTTCCTAGCGGGATAGACAATGAGCAGTTCTTC
CDR3: CASSPFPSGIDNEQFF

J: TRBJ2-1
V: TRBV5-6
D: TRBD1
size: .
DNA: TGTGCCAGCAGCTTGAGGGGGCCAGGGGGCAATGAGCAGTTCTTC
CDR3: CASSLRGPGGNEQFF

J: TRBJ2-1
V: TRBV6-5
D: .
size: .
DNA: TGTGCCAGCAGTTACGCGACAGCCAACAATGAGCAGTTCTTC
CDR3: CASSYATANNEQFF

J: TRBJ2-7
V: TRBV3-1/TRBV3-2
D: TRBD2
size: .
DNA: TGTGCCAGCAGCCACCTAGGGACTAGCGGATCCGAGCAGTACTTC
CDR3: CASSHLGTSGSEQYF

J: TRBJ2-3
V: TRBV28
D: .
size: .
DNA: TGTGCCAGCAGTTTAGGGGCAGGGTTAACAGATACGCAGTATTTT
CDR3: CASSLGAGLTDTQYF

J: TRBJ1-1
V: TRBV6-4
D: .
size: .
DNA: TGTGCCAGCAGTGACTCGAGACAGACCCTTCCAGCTTTCTTT
CDR3: CASSDSRQTLPAFF

J: TRBJ2-3
V: TRBV27
D: TRBD2
size: .
DNA: TGTGCCAGCAGTCCTCGCGGGGGAATCAGTCCTCATACGCAGTATTTT
CDR3: CASSPRGGISPHTQYF

J: TRBJ2-2
V: TRBV11-3
D: .
size: .
DNA: TGTGCCAGCAGCCCTAGGGGGGGAAGTAACACCGGGGAGCTGTTTTTT
CDR3: CASSPRGGSNTGELFF

J: TRBJ2-7
V: TRBV28
D: TRBD1
size: .
DNA: TGTGCCAGCAGTGCGCAACAGGGGCCCTCCTACGAGCAGTACTTC
CDR3: CASSAQQGPSYEQYF

J: TRBJ1-2
V: TRBV12-3/TRBV12-4
D: .
size: .
DNA: TGTGCCAGCAGTTTCCTCCGAGGGGGCTACACCTTC
CDR3: CASSFLRGGYTF

J: TRBJ1-3
V: TRBV28
D: .
size: few
DNA: TGTGCCAGCAGTTTATTCCTCCCCCTGGACAGTCAGCTTAGAGGAAACACCATATATTTT
CDR3: CASSLFLPLDSQLRGNTIYF

J: TRBJ2-7
V: TRBV28
D: .
size: .
DNA: TGTGCCACGACGGGGAGCTCATACGAGCAGTACTTC
CDR3: CATTGSSYEQYF

J: TRBJ2-7
V: TRBV19
D: .
size: .
DNA: TGTGCCAGTACCCCCGGGGGGCGGAGTGAGCAGTACTTC
CDR3: CASTPGGRSEQYF

J: TRBJ2-7
V: TRBV11-2
D: TRBD2
size: .
DNA: TGTGCCAGCAGCTTGGGGGGGGAATACGAGCAGTACTTC
CDR3: CASSLGGEYEQYF

J: TRBJ1-2
V: TRBV2
D: .
size: .
DNA: TGTGCCAGCAGTGAATATAGGCCAGAGGATTATGGCTACACCTTC
CDR3: CASSEYRPEDYGYTF

J: TRBJ2-4
V: TRBV28
D: .
size: .
DNA: TGTGCCAGCAGTGCCTTAGAGTACAAAAACATTCAGTACTTC
CDR3: CASSALEYKNIQYF

J: TRBJ1-3
V: TRBV9
D: .
size: .
DNA: TGTGCCAGCAGCCTGGCGGGGCAGGGAAACACCATATATTTT
CDR3: CASSLAGQGNTIYF

J: TRBJ2-5
V: TRBV27
D: .
size: .
DNA: TGTGCCAGCAGTCCGCTGGGGGACTCCCAAGAGACCCAGTACTTC
CDR3: CASSPLGDSQETQYF

J: TRBJ2-7
V: TRBV3-1/TRBV3-2
D: TRBD2
size: .
DNA: TGTGCCAGCAGCCAAGTGCTAGCGGGAGTGGGGGAGCAGTACTTC
CDR3: CASSQVLAGVGEQYF

J: TRBJ1-4
V: TRBV29-1
D: TRBD1
size: .
DNA: TGCAGCGTCGGACAGGGGGGTTCTAATGAAAAACTGTTTTTT
CDR3: CSVGQGGSNEKLFF

J: TRBJ2-3
V: TRBV7-3
D: .
size: .
DNA: TGTGCCAGCAGCTTAGGGGCGGGAACTAGCACAGATACGCAGTATTTT
CDR3: CASSLGAGTSTDTQYF

J: TRBJ2-1
V: TRBV19
D: .
size: .
DNA: TGTGCCAGTAGTATAGAAGCACAGAGCTACAATGAGCAGTTCTTC
CDR3: CASSIEAQSYNEQFF

J: TRBJ2-3
V: TRBV9
D: TRBD2
size: few
DNA: TGTGCCAGCAGCGCCCTTCAGGGAGGGTATACGCAGTATTTT
CDR3: CASSALQGGYTQYF

J: TRBJ1-1
V: TRBV6-5
D: TRBD1
size: once
DNA: TGTGCCAGCACCTCGGACAGGGGGTCCACTGAAGCTTTCTTT
CDR3: CASTSDRGSTEAFF

J: TRBJ2-7
V: TRBV6-5
D: TRBD2
size: .
DNA: TGTGCCAGCAGTTACTCAATTGGGGAGGGTTTCGCCGAGCAGTACTTC
CDR3: CASSYSIGEGFAEQYF

J: TRBJ1-2
V: TRBV19
D: TRBD1
size: .
DNA: TGTGCCAGTAGTTTCCGGGACAGGCTAAATGGCTACACCTTC
CDR3: CASSFRDRLNGYTF

J: TRBJ1-6
V: TRBV13
D: TRBD1
size: .
DNA: TGTGCCAGCAGCTCGGGACAGAATAATTCACCCCTCCACTTT
CDR3: CASSSGQNNSPLHF

J: TRBJ2-7
V: TRBV7-9
D: .
size: .
DNA: TGTGCCAGCAGCTTAGAACGGTTCAAGCAGTACTTC
CDR3: CASSLERFKQYF

J: TRBJ2-2
V: TRBV19
D: TRBD2
size: .
DNA: TGTGCCTCCCAAGCCGGGGTAGCGGGAGTTGTCGGGGAGCTGTTTTTT
CDR3: CASQAGVAGVVGELFF

J: TRBJ1-5
V: TRBV28
D: .
size: .
DNA: TGTGCCAGCAGTTTGGGGCCCTATCAGCCCCAGCATTTT
CDR3: CASSLGPYQPQHF

J: TRBJ2-7
V: TRBV7-2
D: TRBD2
size: .
DNA: TGTGCCAGCAGCTTAGCACTAGCGGGACTTAACGAGCAGTACTTC
CDR3: CASSLALAGLNEQYF

J: TRBJ1-1
V: TRBV30
D: .
size: .
DNA: TGTGCCTGGATGGGGGGACCGGGAACTGAAGCTTTCTTT
CDR3: CAWMGGPGTEAFF

J: TRBJ2-3
V: TRBV24-1
D: .
size: once
DNA: TGTGCCACCAGTGGGACACCGGAGTGGGGCACAGATACGCAGTATTTT
CDR3: CATSGTPEWGTDTQYF

J: TRBJ2-3
V: TRBV18
D: TRBD1
size: .
DNA: TGTGCCAGCTCACGAAAACAGGGGGCCGCCGGCACAGATACGCAGTATTTT
CDR3: CASSRKQGAAGTDTQYF

J: TRBJ1-4
V: TRBV11-2
D: TRBD1
size: .
DNA: TGTGCCAGCAGCTGGGGACAGGCGGCTGAAAAACTGTTTTTT
CDR3: CASSWGQAAEKLFF

J: TRBJ1-4
V: TRBV19
D: TRBD1
size: .
DNA: TGTGCCAGCATAGGGACAGCATTCGCAACTAATGAAAAACTGTTTTTT
CDR3: CASIGTAFATNEKLFF

J: TRBJ1-6
V: TRBV29-1
D: .
size: .
DNA: TGCAGCGTTGTTCTTTTCACAGGGAATTCACCCCTCCACTTT
CDR3: CSVVLFTGNSPLHF

J: TRBJ1-5
V: TRBV30
D: TRBD1
size: .
DNA: TGTGCCTGGGGTGGACAGGTGGATCAGCCCCAGCATTTT
CDR3: CAWGGQVDQPQHF

J: TRBJ1-2
V: TRBV7-9
D: .
size: once
DNA: TGTGCCAGCAGCTTTTGGGGCGAAAACGGCTACACCTTC
CDR3: CASSFWGENGYTF

J: TRBJ1-3
V: TRBV28
D: .
size: .
DNA: TGTGCCAGCAGGTCCCCTAGGGGACGAGAGCGGGACACCATATATTTT
CDR3: CASRSPRGRERDTIYF